The clone carrying this T cell receptor (beta chain) showed up just a few times. The antigen remains undetermined. These data belong to a study of blood T cells in healthy people across ages. The V and J ends lost 6 bases and 2 bases, in that order; junction bases with no gene match: 7. This CDR3 has 15 amino acids. Overall study results and limits: Age advanced and TCR beta diversity per million T cells fell, roughly linearly.

Together with a sample-barcoded 5' primer, a J-beta primer mix was included in a second PCR lasting about 7 to 11 cycles. One entry per CDR3 protein, called by TCRdb with MiXCR from the 5' RACE reads. The sample lists 800,000 to 1,300,000 distinct CDR3 sequences; approximately 25% were seen once. These data also featured in a second study, about T cells of mothers and their children. That source notes: The people who donated were a few healthy Caucasian mothers and their six children. Each mother gave over 8.5 million TCR beta CDR3 reads; each child, around 2.8 million.

The sequenced sample consisted of blood. This rearrangement joins TRBV12-3 or TRBV12-4 to TRBJ1-2; 9 positions match TRBD1. This sequence was found in a girl aged 2-9 years in good health. CDR3 amino acids: CASRLWDRENYGYTF. The CDR3 DNA reads TGTGCCAGCAGGCTATGGGACAGGGAGAACTATGGCTACACCTTC.